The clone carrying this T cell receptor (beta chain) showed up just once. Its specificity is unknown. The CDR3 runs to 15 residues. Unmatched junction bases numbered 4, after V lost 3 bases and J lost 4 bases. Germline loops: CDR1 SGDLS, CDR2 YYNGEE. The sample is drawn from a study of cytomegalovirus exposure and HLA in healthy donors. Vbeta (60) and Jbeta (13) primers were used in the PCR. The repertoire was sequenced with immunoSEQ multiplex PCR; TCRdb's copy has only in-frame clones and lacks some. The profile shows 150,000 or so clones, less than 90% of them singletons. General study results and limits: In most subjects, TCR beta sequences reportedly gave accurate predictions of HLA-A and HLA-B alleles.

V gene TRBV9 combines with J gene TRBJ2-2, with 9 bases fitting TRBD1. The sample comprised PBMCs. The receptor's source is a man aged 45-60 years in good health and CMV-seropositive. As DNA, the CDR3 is TGTGCCAGCAGCGGGGGACAGGGAGGCACCGGGGAGCTGTTTTTT. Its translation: CASSGGQGGTGELFF.